Sequencing of this TCR beta chain was carried out in a study of CD8+CD57+ T cells in acquired aplastic anemia. As for the study in general: The average for DNA from sorted CD4+ and CD8+ cells was approximately 3.2 ug.

As concerns this clonotype: Lacking the conserved final phenylalanine or tryptophan, this CDR3 likely reflects a read error.

The germline V and J ends were trimmed by 3 bases and 1 base, with 11 bases remaining between them. Per germline, CDR1 MRHNA and CDR2 SNTAGT. This CDR3 has 15 amino acids. Patients chosen for sequencing had CD8+CD57+ cells that had expanded, as shown by flow cytometry. Genomic DNA, serving as template, underwent TCR beta VDJ and CDR3 profiling. A single record per CDR3 protein comes from TCRdb applying MiXCR to the reads. This sample has roughly 250,000 distinct CDR3 sequences, with around 45% found just once. V gene TRBV6-4 combines with J gene TRBJ2-3; D might be TRBD1 or TRBD2, each matching 6 bases. The TCR was taken from a human donor with aplastic anemia. The specimen sequenced was sorted CD4+, CD8+, or CD8+CD57+ T cells (not recorded which) from PBMCs. The CDR3, as DNA: TGTGCCAGCAGTGAGGGTAGGGGGGGCACAGATACGCAGTATTTA. As protein: CASSEGRGGTDTQYL.